Listed below are T cell receptor beta chains from one sample, sequenced in a study of sequential checkpoint blockade in melanoma. Clones were sequenced by immunoSEQ multiplex PCR, and TCRdb holds only the in-frame ones, with some missing. The sample has roughly 23,000 clones, around 70% seen once. The sequencing used CD8+ T cells sorted from blood (inferred from file names), collected from a patient given nivolumab and ipilimumab in sequence. These receptors all stem from a human donor with melanoma. Both conserved end residues are part of each CDR3. Fields, in order: V gene, D gene, clone size, J gene, CDR3 DNA, CDR3 protein. D genes are given only for firm matches. Expanded clones get a size class; other rows say once, few or many, or leave the size out.

V gene: TRBV6-1
D gene: NA
clone size: once
J gene: TRBJ1-2
CDR3 DNA: TGTGCCAGCAGTGAGGGGACAACTCCCGGGGATGGCTACACCTTC
CDR3 protein: CASSEGTTPGDGYTF

V gene: TRBV5-1
D gene: NA
clone size: NA
J gene: TRBJ2-5
CDR3 DNA: TGCGCCAGCAGCCCAACGGACAAGAAAGAGACCCAGTACTTC
CDR3 protein: CASSPTDKKETQYF

V gene: TRBV5-6
D gene: NA
clone size: NA
J gene: TRBJ2-5
CDR3 DNA: TGTGCCAGCAGCTTGTGGCTAGCGTTTCAAGAGACCCAGTACTTC
CDR3 protein: CASSLWLAFQETQYF

V gene: TRBV10-3
D gene: NA
clone size: NA
J gene: TRBJ1-5
CDR3 DNA: TGTGCCATCAGTGAGTGGGAGGATAGCAATCAGCCCCAGCATTTT
CDR3 protein: CAISEWEDSNQPQHF

V gene: TRBV15
D gene: TRBD1
clone size: few
J gene: TRBJ2-1
CDR3 DNA: TGTGCCACCAGCACCGGGACAGGTCTTTCTCAAGGCCAGTTCTTC
CDR3 protein: CATSTGTGLSQGQFF

V gene: TRBV4-3
D gene: TRBD1
clone size: NA
J gene: TRBJ2-7
CDR3 DNA: TGCGCCAGCAGCCATAGGACAGGGGGTACCTACGAGCAGTACTTC
CDR3 protein: CASSHRTGGTYEQYF

V gene: TRBV7-2
D gene: NA
clone size: few
J gene: TRBJ1-5
CDR3 DNA: TGTGCCAGCAGTTCCGGGGGGTGGAATCAGCCCCAGCATTTT
CDR3 protein: CASSSGGWNQPQHF

V gene: TRBV20-1
D gene: NA
clone size: NA
J gene: TRBJ2-1
CDR3 DNA: TGCAGTGGCGAGAGCTACAATGAGCAGTTCTTC
CDR3 protein: CSGESYNEQFF

V gene: TRBV11-2
D gene: NA
clone size: NA
J gene: TRBJ1-2
CDR3 DNA: TGTGCCAGCAGCCCGCGGGGGGCCAACTATGGCTACACCTTC
CDR3 protein: CASSPRGANYGYTF

V gene: TRBV28
D gene: NA
clone size: NA
J gene: TRBJ2-5
CDR3 DNA: TGTGCCAGCAGTTTAGCCAGACGGGGAAGAGAGACCCAGTACTTC
CDR3 protein: CASSLARRGRETQYF

V gene: TRBV2
D gene: TRBD1
clone size: NA
J gene: TRBJ1-1
CDR3 DNA: TGTGCCAGGAGACAGGGATCTGAAGCTTTCTTT
CDR3 protein: CARRQGSEAFF

V gene: TRBV27
D gene: TRBD1
clone size: NA
J gene: TRBJ1-1
CDR3 DNA: TGTGCCAGCAGTGTGGGACAGGGTTCCACTGAAGCTTTCTTT
CDR3 protein: CASSVGQGSTEAFF

V gene: TRBV7-2
D gene: TRBD2
clone size: NA
J gene: TRBJ2-5
CDR3 DNA: TGTGCCAGCAGCTTATTCTTCTATTCTGGGACTAGCGGGGAGGAGACCCAGTACTTC
CDR3 protein: CASSLFFYSGTSGEETQYF

V gene: TRBV7-9
D gene: NA
clone size: NA
J gene: TRBJ1-1
CDR3 DNA: TGTGCCAGCAGCTTAGGTACGACACTAGGGCCTGAAGCTTTCTTT
CDR3 protein: CASSLGTTLGPEAFF

V gene: TRBV7-8
D gene: TRBD2
clone size: NA
J gene: TRBJ2-3
CDR3 DNA: TGTGCCAGCAGCGCAGGACAACCGGGACTAGCGTTCACAGATACGCAGTATTTT
CDR3 protein: CASSAGQPGLAFTDTQYF

V gene: TRBV7-9
D gene: NA
clone size: NA
J gene: TRBJ2-7
CDR3 DNA: TGTGCCAGCAGCCCAGGGACAATATACGAGCAGTACTTC
CDR3 protein: CASSPGTIYEQYF

V gene: TRBV4-3
D gene: NA
clone size: NA
J gene: TRBJ2-3
CDR3 DNA: TGCGCCAGCAGCCAAGATCCCCCGGGGTCCACAGATACGCAGTATTTT
CDR3 protein: CASSQDPPGSTDTQYF

V gene: TRBV5-4
D gene: NA
clone size: NA
J gene: TRBJ1-1
CDR3 DNA: TGTGCCAGCAGGAACGAGGGGGAAAGGAACACTGAAGCTTTCTTT
CDR3 protein: CASRNEGERNTEAFF

V gene: TRBV5-1
D gene: NA
clone size: NA
J gene: TRBJ1-1
CDR3 DNA: TGCGCCAGCCTGGGGGAGGGCGCTGAAGCTTTCTTT
CDR3 protein: CASLGEGAEAFF

V gene: TRBV2
D gene: TRBD1
clone size: large
J gene: TRBJ1-5
CDR3 DNA: TGTGCCAGCTCTGGGACAGCTCAGAATCAGCCCCAGCATTTT
CDR3 protein: CASSGTAQNQPQHF

V gene: TRBV5-1
D gene: TRBD1
clone size: NA
J gene: TRBJ2-1
CDR3 DNA: TGCGCCAGTTGCCGGACAGGGCCTAACAATGAGCAGTTCTTC
CDR3 protein: CASCRTGPNNEQFF

V gene: TRBV4-2
D gene: NA
clone size: NA
J gene: TRBJ2-7
CDR3 DNA: TGTGCCAGCAGCCAAGATCCGGGGGACGAGCAGTACTTC
CDR3 protein: CASSQDPGDEQYF

V gene: TRBV15
D gene: TRBD1
clone size: NA
J gene: TRBJ1-2
CDR3 DNA: TGTGCCACCGGGACAGGGCGGAGTGTGCACTATGGCTACACCTTC
CDR3 protein: CATGTGRSVHYGYTF

V gene: TRBV7-6
D gene: TRBD1
clone size: NA
J gene: TRBJ2-7
CDR3 DNA: TGTGCCAGCAGCCAAGGACAGGGGGCTTACGAGCAGTACTTC
CDR3 protein: CASSQGQGAYEQYF

V gene: TRBV27
D gene: NA
clone size: once
J gene: TRBJ1-4
CDR3 DNA: TGTGCCAGCAGTTTATTCGGTAGTTCTAATGAAAAACTGTTTTTT
CDR3 protein: CASSLFGSSNEKLFF

V gene: TRBV7-9
D gene: NA
clone size: NA
J gene: TRBJ2-1
CDR3 DNA: TGTGCCAGCAGTCCCGGTGAGCAGTTCTTC
CDR3 protein: CASSPGEQFF

V gene: TRBV5-1
D gene: NA
clone size: few
J gene: TRBJ2-7
CDR3 DNA: TGCGCCAGCAGCTCGGGAGGGACAGGGTATGGCGAGCAGTACTTC
CDR3 protein: CASSSGGTGYGEQYF

V gene: TRBV25-1
D gene: TRBD1
clone size: NA
J gene: TRBJ2-2
CDR3 DNA: TGTGCCAGCAGTGCCAGCGAGGGGACAGAATACACCGGGGAGCTGTTTTTT
CDR3 protein: CASSASEGTEYTGELFF

V gene: TRBV13
D gene: TRBD1
clone size: NA
J gene: TRBJ2-5
CDR3 DNA: TGTGCCAGCAGCGGACGACAGGGGGGCCAAGAGACCCAGTACTTC
CDR3 protein: CASSGRQGGQETQYF

V gene: TRBV12-5
D gene: NA
clone size: NA
J gene: TRBJ2-5
CDR3 DNA: TGTGCTAGTGGTCATCCGGGAGAGACCCAGTACTTC
CDR3 protein: CASGHPGETQYF

V gene: TRBV5-1
D gene: NA
clone size: few
J gene: TRBJ2-2
CDR3 DNA: TGCGCCAGCGCTCAGGGTGGGGAGCTGTTTTTT
CDR3 protein: CASAQGGELFF

V gene: TRBV18
D gene: NA
clone size: few
J gene: TRBJ1-5
CDR3 DNA: TGTGCCAGCTCACCGGGACTGCCTAGGACCCAGCATTTT
CDR3 protein: CASSPGLPRTQHF

V gene: TRBV6-5
D gene: NA
clone size: NA
J gene: TRBJ1-5
CDR3 DNA: TGTGCCAGCAGTTACGACGGGGGTCAGCCCCAGCATTTT
CDR3 protein: CASSYDGGQPQHF

V gene: TRBV6-1
D gene: TRBD2
clone size: few
J gene: TRBJ2-7
CDR3 DNA: TGTGCCAGCAGCCGGACGGGGGGCGAGCAGTACTTC
CDR3 protein: CASSRTGGEQYF

V gene: TRBV6-6
D gene: TRBD1
clone size: NA
J gene: TRBJ1-5
CDR3 DNA: TGTGCCAGCACCGGACAGGGGTATAGCAATCAGCCCCAGCATTTT
CDR3 protein: CASTGQGYSNQPQHF

V gene: TRBV11-3
D gene: NA
clone size: NA
J gene: TRBJ1-1
CDR3 DNA: TGTGCCAGCAGCTTTCGAGGGCCGGGGACTGAAGCTTTCTTT
CDR3 protein: CASSFRGPGTEAFF

V gene: TRBV4-1
D gene: NA
clone size: NA
J gene: TRBJ2-5
CDR3 DNA: TGCGCCAGCGGCGGGTCGGTCGGGGAAGGCGAGACCCAGTACTTC
CDR3 protein: CASGGSVGEGETQYF

V gene: TRBV2
D gene: NA
clone size: few
J gene: TRBJ1-1
CDR3 DNA: TGTGCCAGCAGTGAAGCCGCAAGCATGAACACTGAAGCTTTCTTT
CDR3 protein: CASSEAASMNTEAFF